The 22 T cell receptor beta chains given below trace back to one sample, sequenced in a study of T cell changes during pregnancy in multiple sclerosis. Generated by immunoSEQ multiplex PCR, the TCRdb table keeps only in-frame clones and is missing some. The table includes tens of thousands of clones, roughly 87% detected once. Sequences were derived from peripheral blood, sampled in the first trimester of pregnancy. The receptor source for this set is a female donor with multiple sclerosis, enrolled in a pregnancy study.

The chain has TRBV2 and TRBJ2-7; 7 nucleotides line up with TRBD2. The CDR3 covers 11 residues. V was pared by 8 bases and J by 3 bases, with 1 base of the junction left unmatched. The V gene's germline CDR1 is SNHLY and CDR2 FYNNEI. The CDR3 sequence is CASGTIYEQYF. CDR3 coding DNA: TGTGCCAGCGGGACTATCTACGAGCAGTACTTC.

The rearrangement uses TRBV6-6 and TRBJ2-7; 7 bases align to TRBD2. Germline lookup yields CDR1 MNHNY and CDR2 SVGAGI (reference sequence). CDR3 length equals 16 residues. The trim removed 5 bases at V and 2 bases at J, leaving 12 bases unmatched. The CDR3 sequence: CASSRDYAGVPYEQYF. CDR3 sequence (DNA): TGTGCCAGCAGTCGAGACTATGCGGGAGTTCCCTACGAGCAGTACTTC.

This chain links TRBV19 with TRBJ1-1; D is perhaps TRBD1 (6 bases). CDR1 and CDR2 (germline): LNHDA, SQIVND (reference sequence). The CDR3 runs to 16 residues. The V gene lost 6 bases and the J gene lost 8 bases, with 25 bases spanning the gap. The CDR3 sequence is CASSPPPMGGLREAFF. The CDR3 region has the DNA TGTGCCAGTAGCCCACCTCCAATGGGGGGGCTGAGGGAAGCTTTCTTT.

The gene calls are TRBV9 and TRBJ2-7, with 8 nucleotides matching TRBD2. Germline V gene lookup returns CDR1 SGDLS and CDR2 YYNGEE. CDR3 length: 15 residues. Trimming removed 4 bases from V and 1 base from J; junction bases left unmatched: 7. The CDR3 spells CASSPRLATSYEQYF. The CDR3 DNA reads TGTGCCAGCAGCCCTCGACTAGCGACATCCTACGAGCAGTACTTC.

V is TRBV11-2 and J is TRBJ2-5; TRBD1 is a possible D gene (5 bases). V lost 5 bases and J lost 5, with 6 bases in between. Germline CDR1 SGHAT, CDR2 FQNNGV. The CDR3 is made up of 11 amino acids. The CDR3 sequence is CASSPGETQYF. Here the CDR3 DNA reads TGTGCCAGCAGCCCAGGGGAGACCCAGTACTTC.

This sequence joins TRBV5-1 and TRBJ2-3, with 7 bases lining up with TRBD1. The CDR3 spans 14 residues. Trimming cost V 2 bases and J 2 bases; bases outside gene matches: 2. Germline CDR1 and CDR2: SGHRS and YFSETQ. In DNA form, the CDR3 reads TGCGCCAGCAGCTTACAGGGGATCACAGATACGCAGTATTTT. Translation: CASSLQGITDTQYF.

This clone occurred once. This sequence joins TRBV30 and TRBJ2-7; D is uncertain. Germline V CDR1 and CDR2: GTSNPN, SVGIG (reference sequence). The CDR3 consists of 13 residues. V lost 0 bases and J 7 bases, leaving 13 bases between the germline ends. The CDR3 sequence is CAWSVSPTGEQYF. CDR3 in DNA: TGTGCCTGGAGTGTGTCACCTACCGGGGAGCAGTACTTC.

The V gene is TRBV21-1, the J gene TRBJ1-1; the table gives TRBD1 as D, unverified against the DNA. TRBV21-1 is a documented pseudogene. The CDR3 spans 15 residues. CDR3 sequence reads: CATERTGGGNTEAFF. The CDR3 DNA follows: TGTGCCACCGAGAGGACAGGGGGCGGGAACACTGAAGCTTTCTTT.

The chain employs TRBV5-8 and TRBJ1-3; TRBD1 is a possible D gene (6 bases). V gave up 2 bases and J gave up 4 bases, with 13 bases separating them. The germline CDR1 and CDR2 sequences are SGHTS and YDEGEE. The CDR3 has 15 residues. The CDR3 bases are TGTGCCAGCAGCTTAGGGAACAGGGCAGGAAACACCATATATTTT. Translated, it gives CASSLGNRAGNTIYF.

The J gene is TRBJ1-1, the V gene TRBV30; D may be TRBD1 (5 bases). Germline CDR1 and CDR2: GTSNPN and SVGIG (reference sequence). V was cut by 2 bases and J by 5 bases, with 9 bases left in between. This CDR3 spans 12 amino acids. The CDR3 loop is CAWSLGGTEAFF. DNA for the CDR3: TGTGCCTGGAGTCTGGGGGGGACTGAAGCTTTCTTT.

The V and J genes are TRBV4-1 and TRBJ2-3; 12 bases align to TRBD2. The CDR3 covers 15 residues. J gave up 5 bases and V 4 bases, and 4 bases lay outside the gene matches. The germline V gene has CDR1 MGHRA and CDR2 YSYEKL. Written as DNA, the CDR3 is TGCGCCAGCAGCCGCAGACTAGCGGGAGAAGATACGCAGTATTTT. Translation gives CASSRRLAGEDTQYF.

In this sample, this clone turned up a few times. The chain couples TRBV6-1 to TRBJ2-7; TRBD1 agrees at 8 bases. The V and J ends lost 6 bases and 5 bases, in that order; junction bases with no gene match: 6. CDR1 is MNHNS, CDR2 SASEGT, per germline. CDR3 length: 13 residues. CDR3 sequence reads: CASSGTGLNEQYF. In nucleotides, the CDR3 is TGTGCCAGCAGCGGGACAGGTCTCAACGAGCAGTACTTC.

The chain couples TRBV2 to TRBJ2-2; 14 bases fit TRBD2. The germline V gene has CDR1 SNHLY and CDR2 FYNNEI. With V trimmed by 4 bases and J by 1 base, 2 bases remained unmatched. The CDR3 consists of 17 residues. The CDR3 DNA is TGTGCCAGCAGTGTCGGACTAGCGGGAGGGAACACCGGGGAGCTGTTTTTT. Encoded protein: CASSVGLAGGNTGELFF.

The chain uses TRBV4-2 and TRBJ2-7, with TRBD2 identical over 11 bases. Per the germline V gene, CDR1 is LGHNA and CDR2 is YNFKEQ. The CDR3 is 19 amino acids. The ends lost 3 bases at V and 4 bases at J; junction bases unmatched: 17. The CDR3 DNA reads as TGTGCCAGCAGCCAGGCAACCGGGACTAGCGGTCGTTTGGGGTACGAGCAGTACTTC. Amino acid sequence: CASSQATGTSGRLGYEQYF.

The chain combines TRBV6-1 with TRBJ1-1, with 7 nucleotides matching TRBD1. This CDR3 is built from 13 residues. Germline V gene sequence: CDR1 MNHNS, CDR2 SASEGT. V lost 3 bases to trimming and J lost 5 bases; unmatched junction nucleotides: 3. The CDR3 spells CASSDRGWTEAFF. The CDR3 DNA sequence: TGTGCCAGCAGTGACAGGGGGTGGACTGAAGCTTTCTTT.

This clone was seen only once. The CDR3 sequence is CASSLDRGPGETQYF. The CDR3 DNA reads as TGTGCCAGCAGCTTGGACAGGGGGCCTGGGGAGACCCAGTACTTC. The rearrangement joins TRBV7-9 to TRBJ2-5; TRBD1 agrees at 11 bases. The junction had 5 bases not matched to a gene; V was cut back by 3 bases and J by 5 bases. Germline CDR1 reads SEHNR; CDR2 reads FQNEAQ (reference sequence). The CDR3 is made up of 15 amino acids.

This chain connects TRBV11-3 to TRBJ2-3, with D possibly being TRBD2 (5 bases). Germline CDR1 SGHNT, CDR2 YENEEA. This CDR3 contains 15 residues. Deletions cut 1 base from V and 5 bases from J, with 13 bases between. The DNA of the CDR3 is TGTGCCAGCAGCTTAGGAGAGGGAGAGGGAGATACGCAGTATTTT. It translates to CASSLGEGEGDTQYF.

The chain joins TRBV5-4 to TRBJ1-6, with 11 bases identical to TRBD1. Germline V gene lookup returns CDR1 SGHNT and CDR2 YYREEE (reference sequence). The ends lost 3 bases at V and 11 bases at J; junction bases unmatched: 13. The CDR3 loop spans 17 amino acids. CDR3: CASSSSTRTGGYTPLHF. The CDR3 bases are TGTGCCAGCAGCTCTTCGACTCGGACAGGGGGCTATACACCCCTCCACTTT.

The CDR3 coding sequence is TGTGCCAGCAGTTTAGGGGAGGCCTATGGCTACACCTTC. Translating gives CASSLGEAYGYTF. The J gene is TRBJ1-2, the V gene TRBV27; D remains ambiguous. Germline V gene sequence: CDR1 MNHEY, CDR2 SMNVEV (reference sequence). This CDR3 spans 13 amino acids. Trimming cost V 2 bases and J 4 bases, with 8 bases left between them.

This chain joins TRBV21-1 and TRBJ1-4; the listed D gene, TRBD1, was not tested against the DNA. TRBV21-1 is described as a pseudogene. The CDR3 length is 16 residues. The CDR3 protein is CASSKNLGQGREKLFF. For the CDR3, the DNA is TGTGCCAGCAGCAAAAACCTAGGACAGGGTCGCGAAAAACTGTTTTTT.

In DNA, the CDR3 is TGTGCCACCGACATCCAGGGCTATAGCAATCAGCCCCAGCATTTT. Its translation: CATDIQGYSNQPQHF. The chain couples TRBV19 to TRBJ1-5; the D gene is possibly TRBD1 (5 bases). In germline, CDR1 is LNHDA, CDR2 SQIVND (reference sequence). The CDR3 is 15 residues long. V was pared by 10 bases and J by 0 bases, with 16 bases between.

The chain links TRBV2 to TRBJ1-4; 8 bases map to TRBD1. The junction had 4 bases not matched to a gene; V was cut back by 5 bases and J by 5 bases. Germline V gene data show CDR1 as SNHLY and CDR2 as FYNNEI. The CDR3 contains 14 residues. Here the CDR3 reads CASSNRGVNEKLFF. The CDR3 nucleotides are TGTGCCAGCAGTAACAGGGGGGTGAATGAAAAACTGTTTTTT.